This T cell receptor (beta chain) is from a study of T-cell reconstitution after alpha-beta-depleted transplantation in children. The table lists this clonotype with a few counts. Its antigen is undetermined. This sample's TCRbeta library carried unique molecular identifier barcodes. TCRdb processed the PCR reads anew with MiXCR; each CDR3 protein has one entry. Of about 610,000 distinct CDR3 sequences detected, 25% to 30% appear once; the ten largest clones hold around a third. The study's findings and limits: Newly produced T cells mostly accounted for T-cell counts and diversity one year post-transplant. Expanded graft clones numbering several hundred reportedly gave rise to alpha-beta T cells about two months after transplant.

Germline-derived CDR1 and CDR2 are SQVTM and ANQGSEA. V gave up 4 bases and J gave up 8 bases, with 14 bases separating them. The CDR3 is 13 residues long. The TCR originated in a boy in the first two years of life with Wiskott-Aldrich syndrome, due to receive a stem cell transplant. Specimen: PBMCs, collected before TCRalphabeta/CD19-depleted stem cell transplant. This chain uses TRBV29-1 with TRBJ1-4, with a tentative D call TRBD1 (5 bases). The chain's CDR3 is CSVVEGAGEKLFF. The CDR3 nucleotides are TGCAGCGTTGTGGAAGGGGCAGGGGAAAAACTGTTTTTT.